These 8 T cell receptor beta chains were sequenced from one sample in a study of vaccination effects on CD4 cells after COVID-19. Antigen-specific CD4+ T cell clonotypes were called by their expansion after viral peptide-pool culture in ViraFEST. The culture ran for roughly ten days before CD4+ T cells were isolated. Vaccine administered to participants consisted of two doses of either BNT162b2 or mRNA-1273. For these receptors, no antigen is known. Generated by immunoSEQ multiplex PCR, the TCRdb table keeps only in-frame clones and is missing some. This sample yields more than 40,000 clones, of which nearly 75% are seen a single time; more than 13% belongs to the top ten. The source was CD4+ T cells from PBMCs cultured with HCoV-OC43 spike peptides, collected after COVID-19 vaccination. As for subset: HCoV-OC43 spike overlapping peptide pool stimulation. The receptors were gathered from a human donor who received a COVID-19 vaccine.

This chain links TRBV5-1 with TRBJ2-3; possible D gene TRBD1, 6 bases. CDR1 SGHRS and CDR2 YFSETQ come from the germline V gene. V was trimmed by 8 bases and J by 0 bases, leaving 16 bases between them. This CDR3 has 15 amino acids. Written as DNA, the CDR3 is TGCGCCAGTTCCCGCGGACAGATTAGCACAGATACGCAGTATTTT. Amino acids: CASSRGQISTDTQYF.

DNA for the CDR3: TGTGCCTGGAGCAATAAGGACCGAGAGACCCAGTACTTC. The encoded protein is CAWSNKDRETQYF. The gene calls are TRBV30 and TRBJ2-5; no firm D call. The CDR3 has 13 residues. Germline assignment: CDR1 GTSNPN and CDR2 SVGIG (reference sequence). V was shortened by 3 bases and J by 4 bases, with 12 bases between the two germline ends.

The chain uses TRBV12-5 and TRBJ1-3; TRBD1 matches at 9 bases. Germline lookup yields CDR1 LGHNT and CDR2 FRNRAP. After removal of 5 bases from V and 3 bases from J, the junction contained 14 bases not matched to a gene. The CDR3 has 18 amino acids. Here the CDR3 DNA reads TGTGCTAGTGGTCCACCCATAAAGACAGGGGGGAATGGAAACACCATATATTTT. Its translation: CASGPPIKTGGNGNTIYF.

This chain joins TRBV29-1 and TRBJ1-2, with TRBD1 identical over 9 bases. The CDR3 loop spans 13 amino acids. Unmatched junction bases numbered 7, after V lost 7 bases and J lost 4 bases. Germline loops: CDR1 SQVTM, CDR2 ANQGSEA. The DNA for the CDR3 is TGCAGCGCTACGGACAGGGGCGTCTATGGCTACACCTTC. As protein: CSATDRGVYGYTF.

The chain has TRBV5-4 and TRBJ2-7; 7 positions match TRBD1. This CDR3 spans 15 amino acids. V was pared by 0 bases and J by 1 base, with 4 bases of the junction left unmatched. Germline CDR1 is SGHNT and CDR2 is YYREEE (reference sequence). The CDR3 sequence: CASSLAGTVSYEQYF. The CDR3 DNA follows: TGTGCCAGCAGCTTGGCCGGGACAGTGTCCTACGAGCAGTACTTC.

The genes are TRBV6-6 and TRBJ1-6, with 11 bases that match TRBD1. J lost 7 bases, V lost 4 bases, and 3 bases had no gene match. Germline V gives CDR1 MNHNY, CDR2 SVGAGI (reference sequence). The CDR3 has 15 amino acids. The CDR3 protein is CASSSGTGGNSPLHF. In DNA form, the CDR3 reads TGTGCCAGCAGTTCGGGGACAGGGGGGAATTCACCCCTCCACTTT.

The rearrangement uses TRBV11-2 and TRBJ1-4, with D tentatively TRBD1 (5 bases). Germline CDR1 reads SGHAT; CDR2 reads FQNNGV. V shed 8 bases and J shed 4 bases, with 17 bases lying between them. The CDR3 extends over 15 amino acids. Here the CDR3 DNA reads TGTGCCAGCCAACCCCTGGGGCCGAATAATGAAAAACTGTTTTTT. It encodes CASQPLGPNNEKLFF.

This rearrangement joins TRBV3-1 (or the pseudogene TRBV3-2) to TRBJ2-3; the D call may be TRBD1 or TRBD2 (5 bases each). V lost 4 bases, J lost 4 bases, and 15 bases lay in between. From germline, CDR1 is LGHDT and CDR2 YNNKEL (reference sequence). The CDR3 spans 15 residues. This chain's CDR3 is CASSLRGGEPDTQYF. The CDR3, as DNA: TGTGCCAGCAGCCTGAGGGGTGGGGAGCCAGATACGCAGTATTTT.